The rows below give T cell receptor beta chains drawn from one sample of a study of CD8+ T cells in alopecia areata. Libraries were prepared by immunoSEQ multiplex PCR; TCRdb keeps only in-frame clonotypes and omits some of them. The table lists some 170,000 clones, 50% to 75% of them singletons. Sequencing was performed on CD4+ T cells sorted from blood, taken between weeks 55 and 65, from a patient treated with tofacitinib. All receptors derive from a human donor with alopecia areata. Both conserved end residues are part of each CDR3. The D gene is left open where the match is weak. A clone size is listed for some rows: how often the clone was seen (once, few, many), or a class if it is expanded.

CDR3nt: TGTGCCAGCAGCTTTCGCGGGGATGATACGCAGTATTTT; CDR3aa: CASSFRGDDTQYF; j_gene: TRBJ2-3; v_gene: TRBV7-2; abundance: NA; d_gene: NA
CDR3nt: TGTGCCAGCAGCTCAACAGGGGACTCTCGCACAGATACGCAGTATTTT; CDR3aa: CASSSTGDSRTDTQYF; j_gene: TRBJ2-3; v_gene: TRBV7-7; abundance: NA; d_gene: NA
CDR3nt: TGTGCCAGCAGTGAAGGACCCCCGCCAGGCTATGGCTACACCTTC; CDR3aa: CASSEGPPPGYGYTF; j_gene: TRBJ1-2; v_gene: TRBV25-1; abundance: NA; d_gene: NA
CDR3nt: TGTGCCAGTAACTCGGGACTCGGGACAGCCAATGAGCAGTTCTTC; CDR3aa: CASNSGLGTANEQFF; j_gene: TRBJ2-1; v_gene: TRBV19; abundance: NA; d_gene: NA
CDR3nt: TGTGCCAGCTCCCCCACCCACACAGATACGCAGTATTTT; CDR3aa: CASSPTHTDTQYF; j_gene: TRBJ2-3; v_gene: TRBV18; abundance: few; d_gene: NA
CDR3nt: TGTGCCTGGGGAGACCCTGAGCAGTTCTTC; CDR3aa: CAWGDPEQFF; j_gene: TRBJ2-1; v_gene: TRBV30; abundance: NA; d_gene: NA
CDR3nt: TGCAGCGTGGGAGGACTAGCGGGGGTAGAGACCCAGTACTTC; CDR3aa: CSVGGLAGVETQYF; j_gene: TRBJ2-5; v_gene: TRBV29-1; abundance: NA; d_gene: TRBD2
CDR3nt: TGTGCCATCAGAATGGGACAGACCTCCTACGAGCAGTACTTC; CDR3aa: CAIRMGQTSYEQYF; j_gene: TRBJ2-7; v_gene: TRBV10-3; abundance: NA; d_gene: TRBD1
CDR3nt: TGTGCCAGCAGCTTAGGGACGGACCTTTATGGCTACACCTTC; CDR3aa: CASSLGTDLYGYTF; j_gene: TRBJ1-2; v_gene: TRBV7-9; abundance: NA; d_gene: NA
CDR3nt: TGTGCCAGCAGTTACGGGGGGACTAGTAATACGCAGTATTTT; CDR3aa: CASSYGGTSNTQYF; j_gene: TRBJ2-3; v_gene: TRBV6-5; abundance: NA; d_gene: TRBD2